This T cell receptor beta chain was obtained from a study of control samples from healthy donors and cancer patients. Profiled with immunoSEQ multiplex PCR; TCRdb holds only in-frame clones, not every one. The repertoire holds 110,000 or so clones, with roughly 90% as singletons. This CDR3 comprises 15 residues. In germline, CDR1 is GTSNPN, CDR2 SVGIG (reference sequence). With 5 bases removed from V and 0 bases from J, the gap between germline ends came to 14 bases. V gene TRBV30 combines with J gene TRBJ2-1, with D possibly being TRBD2 (7 bases). The sequenced sample was blood. The clonotype comes from a man aged 50 or older in good health. CDR3 nucleotide sequence: TGTGCCTGGGGGGAGGGGGTCAGCTCCTACAATGAGCAGTTCTTC. It specifies CAWGEGVSSYNEQFF.